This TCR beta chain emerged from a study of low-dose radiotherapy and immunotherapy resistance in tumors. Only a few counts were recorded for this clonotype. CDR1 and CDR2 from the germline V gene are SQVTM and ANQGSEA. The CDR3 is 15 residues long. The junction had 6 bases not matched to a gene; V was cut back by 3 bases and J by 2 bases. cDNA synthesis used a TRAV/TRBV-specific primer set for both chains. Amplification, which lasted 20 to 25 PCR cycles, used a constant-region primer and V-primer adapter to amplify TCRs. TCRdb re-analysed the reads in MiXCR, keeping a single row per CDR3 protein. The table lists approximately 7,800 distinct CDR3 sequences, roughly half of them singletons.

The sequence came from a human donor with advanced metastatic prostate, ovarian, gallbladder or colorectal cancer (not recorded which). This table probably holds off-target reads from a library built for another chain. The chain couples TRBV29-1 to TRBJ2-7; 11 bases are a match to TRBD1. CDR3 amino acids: CSVETMGQGAYEQYF. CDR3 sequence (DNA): TGCAGCGTTGAGACTATGGGACAGGGGGCCTACGAGCAGTACTTC.